One and the same sample provided the 22 T cell receptor beta chains below, sequenced in a study of T cells after yellow fever vaccination (dated by TCRdb to the late 2010s). Explained via the paper, the treatment or condition label denotes: live attenuated yellow fever vaccine strain. The library was built by means of 5' RACE. Sequencing was carried out with an Illumina HiSeq 2500. TCRdb cleaned the public reads at Q25 with fastp, built clones with MiXCR and kept in-frame beta chains. Each CDR3 protein gets just one entry, which takes the most common genes and DNA from the rows behind it. A total of approximately 70,000 distinct CDR3 sequences appear in this sample, about 6.5% of them only once. The ten largest clones take up roughly 35% of the sample. The material sequenced was CD8+ T cells sorted from PBMCs, taken approximately 40 days after the first yellow fever vaccination. The receptor source for this set is a young man who received the YFV17D yellow fever vaccine.

This clonotype occurred a few times. The J gene is TRBJ2-3, the V gene TRBV20-1; 8 bases line up with TRBD1. The trim removed 0 bases at V and 3 bases at J, leaving 8 bases unmatched. The CDR3 covers 16 residues. The germline CDR1 and CDR2 sequences are DFQATT and SNEGSKA (reference sequence). Here the CDR3 DNA reads TGCAGTGCTAGAGACCTGGACAGGGAGACAACAGATACGCAGTATTTT. The encoded protein is CSARDLDRETTDTQYF.

In this sample, this clonotype turned up a few times. The chain is built from TRBV4-1 and TRBJ1-1; perhaps TRBD1 as D (5 bases). Trimming cost V 8 bases and J 0 bases, with 10 bases left between them. From germline, CDR1 is MGHRA and CDR2 YSYEKL. The length of the CDR3 is 13 residues. The DNA of the CDR3 is TGCGCCAGCGGGGGACCAATGAACACTGAAGCTTTCTTT. This codes for CASGGPMNTEAFF.

This sequence joins TRBV3-1 and TRBJ2-5; no clear D gene. Trimming stripped 4 bases from V and 3 bases from J, with 15 bases between. Per the germline V gene, CDR1 is LGHDT and CDR2 is YNNKEL (reference sequence). The length of the CDR3 is 15 residues. This chain's CDR3 is CASSPTRLEEETQYF. CDR3 DNA sequence: TGTGCCAGCAGCCCCACCCGGCTAGAGGAAGAGACCCAGTACTTC.

This clonotype was counted only a few times. The rearrangement joins TRBV4-1 to TRBJ2-7; D may correspond to TRBD1 or TRBD2 (5 bases each). Per the germline V gene, CDR1 is MGHRA and CDR2 is YSYEKL. Between the trimmed V and J ends, which lost 0 bases and 1 base, there was a span of 10 bases. The CDR3 covers 15 residues. The CDR3 nucleotides are TGCGCCAGCAGCCAAGATCCCGGGGCATCCTACGAGCAGTACTTC. Translating it yields CASSQDPGASYEQYF.

This clonotype was seen repeatedly, ten times or more. The chain links TRBV18 to TRBJ2-1; D possibly corresponds to TRBD1 (6 bases). Between the trimmed V and J ends, which lost 0 bases and 10 bases, there was a span of 19 bases. CDR1 KGHSH and CDR2 LQKENI come from the germline V gene. This CDR3 contains 16 residues. The CDR3 nucleotides are TGTGCCAGCTCACCACCGGGAAGGGGGTCAGTGGAGGAGCAGTTCTTC. Residues: CASSPPGRGSVEEQFF.

This clonotype was counted between two and nine times. The DNA for the CDR3 is TGCAGTGCTAGAGTTATCCTAGCAGTTTCTACAGATACGCAGTATTTT. Translated: CSARVILAVSTDTQYF. J is TRBJ2-3 and V is TRBV20-1; D possibly corresponds to TRBD2 (5 bases). Germline assignment: CDR1 DFQATT and CDR2 SNEGSKA (reference sequence). The CDR3 length is 16 residues. V lost 1 base and J lost 3, with 17 bases in between.

This clonotype came up a few times. DNA of the CDR3: TGTGCCAGCAGCCCAAGTTGGGACAGGGGGCTAGGGGGCTACACCTTC. The encoded protein is CASSPSWDRGLGGYTF. This rearrangement joins TRBV7-8 to TRBJ1-2; 12 nucleotides align to TRBD1. This CDR3 spans 16 amino acids. The J segment lost 8 bases and the V segment lost 5 bases, leaving 12 bases of the junction unmatched. CDR1 is SGHVS, CDR2 FQNEAQ, per germline. The full variable domain, with the rest looked up from reference TRBV7-8 and TRBJ1-2, is GAGVSQSPRYKVAKRGQDVALRCDPISGHVSLFWYQQALGQGPEFLTYFQNEAQLDKSGLPSDRFFAERPEGSVSTLKIQRTQQEDSAVYLCASSPSWDRGLGGYTFGSGTRLTVV.

This clonotype was found many times. J is TRBJ2-1 and V is TRBV6-5; the D is unclear. Germline lookup yields CDR1 MNHEY and CDR2 SVGAGI. The V gene lost 2 bases and the J gene lost 8 bases, with 4 bases spanning the gap. This CDR3 is 11 amino acids long. The chain's CDR3 is CASSYGDEQFF. CDR3 DNA sequence: TGTGCCAGCAGTTACGGCGATGAGCAGTTCTTC.

Worth noting for this clonotype: A single base separates this from a much larger clone, so it may be a read error. The CDR3 reads CASSYSGALGETKYF. In DNA, the CDR3 is TGTGCCAGCAGTTACTCCGGGGCCTTAGGAGAGACCAAGTACTTC. V gene TRBV6-5 combines with J gene TRBJ2-5; D could derive from TRBD1 or TRBD2 (5 bases each). Per the germline V gene, CDR1 is MNHEY and CDR2 is SVGAGI. The CDR3 consists of 15 residues.

There are many counts of this clonotype. The chain uses TRBV4-3 and TRBJ2-5; 9 positions agree with TRBD1. The CDR3 totals 15 residues. CDR1 and CDR2 (germline): LGHNA, YSLEER. J gave up 0 bases and V 1 base, and 0 bases lay outside the gene matches. CDR3 bases: TGCGCCAGCAGCCAAGGGACAGGGGACCAAGAGACCCAGTACTTC. Amino acid sequence: CASSQGTGDQETQYF.

This clonotype was recorded many times. The chain carries TRBV12-3 or TRBV12-4 and TRBJ1-1, with no clear D. The CDR3 consists of 14 residues. V was pared by 6 bases and J by 2 bases, with 13 bases between. The CDR3 nucleotides are TGTGCCAGCAGCCGAACCGGGCCAAACACTGAAGCTTTCTTT. It is translated as CASSRTGPNTEAFF.

Many counts were recorded for this clonotype. The rearrangement joins TRBV7-9 to TRBJ2-7; no clear D gene. The V gene lost 7 bases and the J gene lost 2 bases, with 12 bases spanning the gap. Germline values: CDR1 SEHNR, CDR2 FQNEAQ (reference sequence). This CDR3 is built from 13 residues. CDR3 loop: CASNPQGTYEQYF. The CDR3 DNA reads as TGTGCCAGCAACCCCCAAGGGACCTACGAGCAGTACTTC. The full variable domain, rest sourced from reference TRBV7-9 and TRBJ2-7, is DTGVSQNPRHKITKRGQNVTFRCDPISEHNRLYWYRQTLGQGPEFLTYFQNEAQLEKSRLLSDRFSAERPKGSFSTLEIQRTEQGDSAMYLCASNPQGTYEQYFGPGTRLTVT.

This clonotype appeared a few times. The genes are TRBV5-1 and TRBJ2-2; D possibly corresponds to TRBD1 (5 bases). The germline CDR1 and CDR2 sequences are SGHRS and YFSETQ. The V end lost 6 bases, the J end lost 1 base, and 7 bases lay between the germline ends. The CDR3 spans 13 residues. The CDR3 spells CASTTGNTGELFF. The DNA for the CDR3 is TGCGCCAGCACCACAGGGAACACCGGGGAGCTGTTTTTT.

This chain connects TRBV25-1 to TRBJ1-2, with 12 nucleotides matching TRBD1. Per the germline V gene, CDR1 is MGHDK and CDR2 is SYGVNS. This CDR3 spans 15 amino acids. J lost 4 bases, V lost 3 bases, and 3 bases had no gene match. CDR3: CASSDGTGGAYGYTF. As DNA, the CDR3 is TGTGCCAGCAGTGATGGGACAGGGGGCGCCTATGGCTACACCTTC.

This clonotype was recorded at least ten times. The rearrangement links TRBV7-3 to TRBJ1-4; tentative D call: TRBD1 (6 bases). This CDR3 has 20 residues. Germline V gene sequence: CDR1 SGHTA, CDR2 FQGTGA. V was trimmed by 1 base and J by 6 bases, leaving 27 bases between them. CDR3 sequence: CASSLNFAYPRRGGHEKLFF. The CDR3, as DNA: TGTGCCAGCAGCTTAAACTTCGCCTATCCCCGCCGGGGGGGGCATGAAAAACTGTTTTTT.

V usage is TRBV4-3 and J usage is TRBJ2-5; no reliable D call. Trimming removed 0 bases from V and 0 bases from J, with 8 bases in between. The CDR3 covers 15 residues. Germline lookup yields CDR1 LGHNA and CDR2 YSLEER. The CDR3, as DNA: TGCGCCAGCAGCCAAGACCGCAGTTACCAAGAGACCCAGTACTTC. Its translation is CASSQDRSYQETQYF.

This clonotype has more than one count but fewer than ten. The rearrangement links TRBV5-1 to TRBJ1-6; D unclear. CDR1 and CDR2 (germline): SGHRS, YFSETQ. This CDR3 spans 10 amino acids. V was clipped by 5 bases and J by 8 bases, with 2 bases between them. The CDR3 reads CASRHSPLHF. The CDR3 bases are TGCGCCAGCAGGCATTCACCCCTCCACTTT.

The J gene is TRBJ2-2, the V gene TRBV12-3 or TRBV12-4; 8 bases are shared with TRBD2. Trimming removed 3 bases from V and 5 bases from J; junction bases left unmatched: 14. The length of the CDR3 is 18 residues. The CDR3 spells CASSFPQTTRGGTGELFF. In DNA form, the CDR3 reads TGTGCCAGCAGTTTCCCACAAACGACTCGCGGGGGGACCGGGGAGCTGTTTTTT.

This clonotype was counted a few times. J is TRBJ2-7 and V is TRBV4-1, with a tentative D call TRBD1 (5 bases). The V gene lost 4 bases and the J gene lost 0 bases, with 13 bases spanning the gap. The length of the CDR3 is 15 residues. Germline V CDR1 and CDR2: MGHRA, YSYEKL. CDR3 DNA sequence: TGCGCCAGCAGCCCGACAGAATCATACTCCTACGAGCAGTACTTC. Amino acids: CASSPTESYSYEQYF.

This clonotype was counted ten times or more. The rearrangement joins TRBV18 to TRBJ2-2; no definite D call. This CDR3 has 16 amino acids. V shed 2 bases and J shed 0 bases, with 10 bases lying between them. Germline loops: CDR1 KGHSH, CDR2 LQKENI. CDR3 protein: CASSPYAVTNTGELFF. DNA of the CDR3: TGTGCCAGCTCACCATACGCGGTTACGAACACCGGGGAGCTGTTTTTT.

This clonotype was found a few times. The chain carries TRBV19 and TRBJ2-5, with a possible D match to TRBD2 (5 bases). The germline gives CDR1 LNHDA, CDR2 SQIVND (reference sequence). The CDR3 extends over 15 amino acids. V lost 7 bases, J lost 4 bases, and 19 bases lay in between. The CDR3 DNA reads as TGTGCCAGTACCTCAACACCGGGAACTGGAGAGACCCAGTACTTC. This gives the protein CASTSTPGTGETQYF.

This clonotype has at least ten counts. The chain recombines TRBV6-2 or TRBV6-3 with TRBJ2-1; D may match TRBD1 or TRBD2 (5 bases each). The CDR3 sequence is 17 residues long. Looked up from germline, CDR1 is MNHEY and CDR2 is SVGEGT. The germline V and J ends were trimmed by 4 bases and 6 bases, with 22 bases remaining between them. The CDR3: CASSLSLTGTSFNEQFF. CDR3 DNA sequence: TGTGCCAGCAGTTTAAGCCTTACCGGGACGAGTTTCAATGAGCAGTTCTTC.